There are many counts of the clone carrying this T cell receptor beta chain. These data are taken from a study of molecular identifiers for immune sequencing clone quantification. Turning to the study itself: Four of five RNA aliquots from approximately 20,000 or 100,000 naive CD8 T cells were sequenced.

TCRdb called the PCR reads again in MiXCR, with one record for every CDR3 protein. The sample shows 70,000 to 95,000 distinct CDR3 sequences, around a fifth of them seen only once. This TCR came from a human donor in good health. Some libraries in this study had Jurkat cell RNA spiked in. Sequenced: naive CD8+ T cells from blood, with Jurkat cell RNA spiked in. This sample's subset: FACS-sorted CD8+CD4-CCR7+CD45RA+ naive T cells.

Here the CDR3 reads CASKGYNPPDTQYF. Here the CDR3 DNA reads TGTGCCAGCAAGGGGTATAACCCCCCAGATACGCAGTATTTT. V and J are TRBV2 and TRBJ2-3; the D gene is possibly TRBD1 (5 bases). Germline lookup yields CDR1 SNHLY and CDR2 FYNNEI. The V end lost 7 bases, the J end lost 4 bases, and 15 bases lay between the germline ends. This CDR3 region has 14 residues.